This note documents a single T cell receptor (beta chain) sequence. These data are taken from a study of control samples from healthy donors and cancer patients. This CDR3 is built from 18 residues. CDR1 is KGHDR and CDR2 is SFDVKD in the germline V gene. Trimming took 8 bases from V and 0 from J, leaving 19 bases between them. TCRdb's copy holds only in-frame clones and misses some; the assay was immunoSEQ multiplex PCR. The sample includes 100,000 to 150,000 clones, roughly 92% of them seen just once. Specimen: blood. The receptor comes from a man aged 18 to 30 in good health. This chain joins TRBV24-1 and TRBJ2-6; D gene unclear. The CDR3 DNA reads TGTGCCACCACCGACTTTGGGTACAGCCCCTCTGGGGCCAACGTCCTGACTTTC. This encodes CATTDFGYSPSGANVLTF.